The clone carrying this T cell receptor beta chain was recorded a few times. Its antigen is unidentified. The primer mix had 60 Vbeta and 13 Jbeta primers. The data were produced by immunoSEQ multiplex PCR, yet TCRdb's version contains in-frame clones alone and is incomplete. The sample has roughly 230,000 clones, roughly 78% seen once. This entry belongs to a study of cytomegalovirus exposure and HLA in healthy donors. Points from the study as a whole: Available immune exposure information was restricted to CMV serostatus only.

The CDR3 consists of 15 residues. V lost 3 bases and J lost 3; bases outside the gene matches: 4. CDR1 is SGHAT, CDR2 FQNNGV, per germline. The chain recombines TRBV11-2 with TRBJ2-2; 7 bases fit TRBD1. Sequencing used PBMCs. The clonotype comes from a boy aged 5 to 17 in good health and CMV-seronegative. CDR3 in DNA: TGTGCCAGCAGCTTTACAGGGGCGGACACCGGGGAGCTGTTTTTT. This gives the protein CASSFTGADTGELFF. Variable domain in full (rest from reference TRBV11-2 and TRBJ2-2): EAGVAQSPRYKIIEKRQSVAFWCNPISGHATLYWYQQILGQGPKLLIQFQNNGVVDDSQLPKDRFSAERLKGVDSTLKIQPAKLEDSAVYLCASSFTGADTGELFFGEGSRLTVL.